The following is a TCR beta chain sequence with its context. This entry is derived from a study of cytomegalovirus exposure and HLA in healthy donors. PCR used 60 Vbeta primers and 13 Jbeta primers. Sequenced by immunoSEQ multiplex PCR; TCRdb stores in-frame clones only, minus some. The sample consists of about 180,000 clones, over 75% of them appearing once. The V end was cut by 8 bases, the J end by 0 bases, with 14 bases between. Per the germline V gene, CDR1 is PRHDT and CDR2 is FYEKMQ (reference sequence). The CDR3 is 14 residues long. This TCR was sampled from a man aged 40-49 years in good health and CMV-seropositive. Material: PBMCs. The J gene is TRBJ2-7, the V gene TRBV13; D gene unclear. The CDR3 DNA reads TGTGCCAGCTCGCGGCGGCCTGCCTCCTACGAGCAGTACTTC. This gives the protein CASSRRPASYEQYF.